This T cell receptor (beta chain) was found in a study of OX40 agonist ivuxolimab in advanced cancers. At the level of the study: In this cohort, patients received ivuxolimab, an agonistic anti-OX40 (CD134) antibody. Notes on the study in general: Partial responders at 0.1-3.0 mg/kg showed near-lowest clonal expansion. CD8+ T cells (on average) carried more expanded clones than CD4+ T cells.

Points on this clone: Its antigen is undetermined.

Sequenced by immunoSEQ multiplex PCR; TCRdb stores in-frame clones only, minus some. The top ten hold 2.5% to 3.5% of the sample, which has some 77,000 clones, around 88% seen once. The clonotype originates from an adult with an advanced solid tumor such as melanoma, head and neck, liver or kidney cancer. Sequencing used CD4+ or CD8+ T cells sorted from blood, obtained in a trial of the OX40 agonist ivuxolimab.

CDR3 residues: CASSTGGGGGEAFF. In DNA form, the CDR3 reads TGTGCCAGTAGTACCGGAGGGGGTGGAGGTGAAGCTTTCTTT. The rearrangement joins TRBV19 to TRBJ1-1; D is perhaps TRBD1 (6 bases). Looked up from germline, CDR1 is LNHDA and CDR2 is SQIVND (reference sequence). The CDR3 is 14 residues long. V was clipped by 4 bases and J by 7 bases, with 16 bases between them.